A single sample is the source of the 7 T cell receptor beta chains below, sequenced in a study of cytomegalovirus exposure and HLA in healthy donors. It was with 60 Vbeta and 13 Jbeta primers that the PCR ran. Assay used: immunoSEQ multiplex PCR; TCRdb lists only in-frame clones, some missing. This sample has 95,000 to 100,000 clones, with 75% found just once. Sequenced sample: PBMCs. The origin of the receptors is a man aged 50 to 60 in good health and CMV-seronegative.

This clone has only one observation. This chain connects TRBV5-6 to TRBJ2-7, with 8 bases aligning to TRBD1. V lost 2 bases to trimming and J lost 2 bases; unmatched junction nucleotides: 6. CDR1 SGHDT and CDR2 YYEEEE come from the germline V gene. This CDR3 region has 15 residues. The CDR3 coding sequence is TGTGCCAGCAGCTTTCGACAGGGGTTCACCTACGAGCAGTACTTC. The encoded protein is CASSFRQGFTYEQYF.

V usage is TRBV19 and J usage is TRBJ1-1; 10 bases line up with TRBD1. V was clipped by 5 bases and J by 6 bases; unmatched bases: 12. CDR3 length: 16 amino acids. Per germline, CDR1 LNHDA and CDR2 SQIVND (reference sequence). The CDR3: CASSPGQGDVYPEAFF. The CDR3 DNA sequence: TGTGCCAGTAGTCCCGGACAGGGGGATGTATACCCTGAAGCTTTCTTT.

The V call is TRBV5-1, the J call TRBJ2-2; maybe TRBD1 (6 bases). In germline, CDR1 is SGHRS, CDR2 YFSETQ. With 1 base removed from V and 0 bases from J, the gap between germline ends came to 16 bases. The CDR3 sequence is 18 residues long. The DNA of the CDR3 is TGCGCCAGCAGCTTGCATACAGGGACCCTCGCGAACACCGGGGAGCTGTTTTTT. It encodes CASSLHTGTLANTGELFF.

The chain has TRBV6-5 and TRBJ1-3; a weak D match, TRBD1 (5 bases). With 2 bases removed from V and 2 bases from J, the gap between germline ends came to 10 bases. This CDR3 is 15 amino acids long. Germline V gene data show CDR1 as MNHEY and CDR2 as SVGAGI. DNA for the CDR3: TGTGCCAGCAGTTACGGTGGCAGGGCTGGAAACACCATATATTTT. Residues: CASSYGGRAGNTIYF.

This clone has only a few counts. The rearrangement uses TRBV9 and TRBJ2-7; D is perhaps TRBD2 (6 bases). Germline CDR1 reads SGDLS; CDR2 reads YYNGEE. The CDR3 has 14 amino acids. V was cut by 4 bases and J by 7 bases, with 18 bases left in between. CDR3 nucleotides: TGTGCCAGCAGCACCGGGACCGGGACTCGTGAGCAGTACTTC. It translates to CASSTGTGTREQYF.

The chain carries TRBV6-5 and TRBJ1-6; D unresolved. Looked up from germline, CDR1 is MNHEY and CDR2 is SVGAGI. The CDR3 extends over 13 amino acids. DNA for the CDR3: TGTGCGGCGGGAACAGTTTATAATTCACCCCTCCACTTT. Its protein product is CAAGTVYNSPLHF.

This clone occurred a few times. The sample carries other DNA sequences with the same CDR3. The CDR3: CASSLTGRGTEAFF. The CDR3 bases are TGTGCCAGCAGCTTAACCGGCAGGGGCACTGAAGCTTTCTTT. This rearrangement joins TRBV7-3 to TRBJ1-1; D might be TRBD1 (6 bases). Germline V gene sequence: CDR1 SGHTA, CDR2 FQGTGA. V gave up 0 bases and J gave up 4 bases, with 9 bases separating them. CDR3 length: 14 amino acids. Full variable domain (rest looked up from reference TRBV7-3 and TRBJ1-1): GAGVSQTPSNKVTEKGKYVELRCDPISGHTALYWYRQSLGQGPEFLIYFQGTGAADDSGLPNDRFFAVRPEGSVSTLKIQRTERGDSAVYLCASSLTGRGTEAFFGQGTRLTVV.